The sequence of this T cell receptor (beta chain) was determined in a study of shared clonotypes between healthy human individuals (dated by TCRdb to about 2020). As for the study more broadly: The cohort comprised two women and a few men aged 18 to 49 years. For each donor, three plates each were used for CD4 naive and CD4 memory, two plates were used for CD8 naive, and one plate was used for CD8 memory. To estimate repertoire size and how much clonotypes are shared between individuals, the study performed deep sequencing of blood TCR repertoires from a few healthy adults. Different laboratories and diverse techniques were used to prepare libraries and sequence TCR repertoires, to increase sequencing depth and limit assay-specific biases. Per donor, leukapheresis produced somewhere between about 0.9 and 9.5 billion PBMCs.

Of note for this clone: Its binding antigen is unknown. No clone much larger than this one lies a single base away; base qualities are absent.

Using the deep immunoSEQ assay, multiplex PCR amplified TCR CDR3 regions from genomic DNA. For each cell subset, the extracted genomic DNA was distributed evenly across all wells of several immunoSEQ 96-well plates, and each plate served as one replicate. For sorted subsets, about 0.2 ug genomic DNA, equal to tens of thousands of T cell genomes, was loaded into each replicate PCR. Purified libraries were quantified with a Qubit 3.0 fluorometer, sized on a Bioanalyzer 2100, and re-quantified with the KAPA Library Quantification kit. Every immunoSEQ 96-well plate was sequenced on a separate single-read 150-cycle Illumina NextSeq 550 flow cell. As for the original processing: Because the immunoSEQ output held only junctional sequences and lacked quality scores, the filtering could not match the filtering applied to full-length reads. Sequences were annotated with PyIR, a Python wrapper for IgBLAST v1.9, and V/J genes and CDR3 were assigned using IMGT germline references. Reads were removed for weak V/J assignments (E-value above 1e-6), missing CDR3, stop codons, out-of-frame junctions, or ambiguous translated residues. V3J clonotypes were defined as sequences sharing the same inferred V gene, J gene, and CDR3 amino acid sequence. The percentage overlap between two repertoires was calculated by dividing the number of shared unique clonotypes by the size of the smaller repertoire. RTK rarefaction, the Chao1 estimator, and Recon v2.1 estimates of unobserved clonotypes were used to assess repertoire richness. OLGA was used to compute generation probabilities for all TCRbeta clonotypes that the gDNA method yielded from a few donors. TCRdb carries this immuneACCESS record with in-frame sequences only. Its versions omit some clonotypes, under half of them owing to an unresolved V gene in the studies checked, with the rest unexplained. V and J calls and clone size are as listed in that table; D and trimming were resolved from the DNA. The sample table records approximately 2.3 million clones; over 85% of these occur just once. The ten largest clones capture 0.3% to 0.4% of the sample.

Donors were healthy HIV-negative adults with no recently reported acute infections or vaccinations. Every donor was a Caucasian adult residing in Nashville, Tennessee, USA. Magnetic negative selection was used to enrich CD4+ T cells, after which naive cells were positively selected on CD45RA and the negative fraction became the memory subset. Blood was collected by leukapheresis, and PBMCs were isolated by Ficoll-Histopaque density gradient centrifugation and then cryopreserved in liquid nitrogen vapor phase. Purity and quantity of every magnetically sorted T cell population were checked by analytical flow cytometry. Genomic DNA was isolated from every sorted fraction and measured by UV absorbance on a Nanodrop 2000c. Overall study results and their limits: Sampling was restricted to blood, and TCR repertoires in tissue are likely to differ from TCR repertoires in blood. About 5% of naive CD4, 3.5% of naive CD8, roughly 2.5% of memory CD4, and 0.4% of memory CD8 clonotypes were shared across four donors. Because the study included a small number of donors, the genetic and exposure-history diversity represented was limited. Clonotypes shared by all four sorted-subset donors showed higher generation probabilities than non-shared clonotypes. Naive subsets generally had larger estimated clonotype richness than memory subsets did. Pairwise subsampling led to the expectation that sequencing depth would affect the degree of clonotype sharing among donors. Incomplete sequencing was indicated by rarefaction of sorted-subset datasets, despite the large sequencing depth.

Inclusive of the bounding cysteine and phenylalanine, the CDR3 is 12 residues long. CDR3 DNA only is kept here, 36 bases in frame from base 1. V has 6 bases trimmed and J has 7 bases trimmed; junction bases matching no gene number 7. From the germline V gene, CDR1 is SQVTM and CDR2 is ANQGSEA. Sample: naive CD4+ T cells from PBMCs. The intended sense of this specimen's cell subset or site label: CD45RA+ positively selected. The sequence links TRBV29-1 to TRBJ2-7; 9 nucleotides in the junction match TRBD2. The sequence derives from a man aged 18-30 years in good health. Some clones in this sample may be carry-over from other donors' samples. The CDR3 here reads CSVWVAGGEQYF. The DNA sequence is TGCAGCGTGTGGGTGGCGGGAGGGGAGCAGTACTTC.